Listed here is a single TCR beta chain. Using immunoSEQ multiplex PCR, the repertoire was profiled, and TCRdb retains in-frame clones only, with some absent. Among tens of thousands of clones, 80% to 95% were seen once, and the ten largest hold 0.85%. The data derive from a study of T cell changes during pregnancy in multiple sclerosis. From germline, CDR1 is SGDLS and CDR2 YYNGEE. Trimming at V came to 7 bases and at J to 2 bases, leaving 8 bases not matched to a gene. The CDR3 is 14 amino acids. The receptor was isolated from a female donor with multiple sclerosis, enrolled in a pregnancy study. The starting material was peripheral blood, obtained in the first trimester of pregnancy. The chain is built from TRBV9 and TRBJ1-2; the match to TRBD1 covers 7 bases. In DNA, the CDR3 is TGTGCCAGCGGCCACCAGACAGGGAACTATGGCTACACCTTC. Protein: CASGHQTGNYGYTF.